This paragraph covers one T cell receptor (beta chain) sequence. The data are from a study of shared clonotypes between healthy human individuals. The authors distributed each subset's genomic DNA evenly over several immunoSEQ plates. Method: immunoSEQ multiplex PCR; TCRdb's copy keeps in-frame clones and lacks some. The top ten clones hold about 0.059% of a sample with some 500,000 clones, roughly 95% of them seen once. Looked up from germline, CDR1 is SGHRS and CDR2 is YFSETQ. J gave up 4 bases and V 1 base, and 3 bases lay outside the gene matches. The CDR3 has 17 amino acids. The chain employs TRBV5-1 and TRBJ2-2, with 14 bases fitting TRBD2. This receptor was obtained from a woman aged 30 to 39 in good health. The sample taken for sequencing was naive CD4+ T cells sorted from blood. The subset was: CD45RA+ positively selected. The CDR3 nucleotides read TGCGCCAGCAGCTTGATCGGGACTAGCGGGAGCACCGGGGAGCTGTTTTTT. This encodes CASSLIGTSGSTGELFF. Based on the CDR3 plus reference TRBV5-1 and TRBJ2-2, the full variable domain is KAGVTQTPRYLIKTRGQQVTLSCSPISGHRSVSWYQQTPGQGLQFLFEYFSETQRNKGNFPGRFSGRQFSNSRSEMNVSTLELGDSALYLCASSLIGTSGSTGELFFGEGSRLTVL.